The present T cell receptor delta chain was sequenced within a study of gamma-delta T cells after stem cell transplantation. TCRdb re-identified clones in the RT-PCR reads via CATT. The sample has some 2,000 delta-chain clones, 24% seen once. This clone appeared a few times. The CDR3 is made up of 22 amino acids. Trimming took 4 bases from V and 2 from J, leaving 35 bases between them. Looked up from germline, CDR1 is TSWWSYY and CDR2 is QGS. Material: gamma-delta T cells. This receptor was obtained from a human donor. It is not recorded whose cells these are; they may come from a transplant donor. The chain employs TRDV1 and TRDJ1; tentatively, D is TRDD3 (6 bases). The CDR3 loop is CALGVLPTSHRPPRGSTDKLIF. CDR3 nucleotides: TGTGCTCTTGGGGTTTTACCCACCTCCCACAGACCACCGCGGGGATCGACCGATAAACTCATCTTT.